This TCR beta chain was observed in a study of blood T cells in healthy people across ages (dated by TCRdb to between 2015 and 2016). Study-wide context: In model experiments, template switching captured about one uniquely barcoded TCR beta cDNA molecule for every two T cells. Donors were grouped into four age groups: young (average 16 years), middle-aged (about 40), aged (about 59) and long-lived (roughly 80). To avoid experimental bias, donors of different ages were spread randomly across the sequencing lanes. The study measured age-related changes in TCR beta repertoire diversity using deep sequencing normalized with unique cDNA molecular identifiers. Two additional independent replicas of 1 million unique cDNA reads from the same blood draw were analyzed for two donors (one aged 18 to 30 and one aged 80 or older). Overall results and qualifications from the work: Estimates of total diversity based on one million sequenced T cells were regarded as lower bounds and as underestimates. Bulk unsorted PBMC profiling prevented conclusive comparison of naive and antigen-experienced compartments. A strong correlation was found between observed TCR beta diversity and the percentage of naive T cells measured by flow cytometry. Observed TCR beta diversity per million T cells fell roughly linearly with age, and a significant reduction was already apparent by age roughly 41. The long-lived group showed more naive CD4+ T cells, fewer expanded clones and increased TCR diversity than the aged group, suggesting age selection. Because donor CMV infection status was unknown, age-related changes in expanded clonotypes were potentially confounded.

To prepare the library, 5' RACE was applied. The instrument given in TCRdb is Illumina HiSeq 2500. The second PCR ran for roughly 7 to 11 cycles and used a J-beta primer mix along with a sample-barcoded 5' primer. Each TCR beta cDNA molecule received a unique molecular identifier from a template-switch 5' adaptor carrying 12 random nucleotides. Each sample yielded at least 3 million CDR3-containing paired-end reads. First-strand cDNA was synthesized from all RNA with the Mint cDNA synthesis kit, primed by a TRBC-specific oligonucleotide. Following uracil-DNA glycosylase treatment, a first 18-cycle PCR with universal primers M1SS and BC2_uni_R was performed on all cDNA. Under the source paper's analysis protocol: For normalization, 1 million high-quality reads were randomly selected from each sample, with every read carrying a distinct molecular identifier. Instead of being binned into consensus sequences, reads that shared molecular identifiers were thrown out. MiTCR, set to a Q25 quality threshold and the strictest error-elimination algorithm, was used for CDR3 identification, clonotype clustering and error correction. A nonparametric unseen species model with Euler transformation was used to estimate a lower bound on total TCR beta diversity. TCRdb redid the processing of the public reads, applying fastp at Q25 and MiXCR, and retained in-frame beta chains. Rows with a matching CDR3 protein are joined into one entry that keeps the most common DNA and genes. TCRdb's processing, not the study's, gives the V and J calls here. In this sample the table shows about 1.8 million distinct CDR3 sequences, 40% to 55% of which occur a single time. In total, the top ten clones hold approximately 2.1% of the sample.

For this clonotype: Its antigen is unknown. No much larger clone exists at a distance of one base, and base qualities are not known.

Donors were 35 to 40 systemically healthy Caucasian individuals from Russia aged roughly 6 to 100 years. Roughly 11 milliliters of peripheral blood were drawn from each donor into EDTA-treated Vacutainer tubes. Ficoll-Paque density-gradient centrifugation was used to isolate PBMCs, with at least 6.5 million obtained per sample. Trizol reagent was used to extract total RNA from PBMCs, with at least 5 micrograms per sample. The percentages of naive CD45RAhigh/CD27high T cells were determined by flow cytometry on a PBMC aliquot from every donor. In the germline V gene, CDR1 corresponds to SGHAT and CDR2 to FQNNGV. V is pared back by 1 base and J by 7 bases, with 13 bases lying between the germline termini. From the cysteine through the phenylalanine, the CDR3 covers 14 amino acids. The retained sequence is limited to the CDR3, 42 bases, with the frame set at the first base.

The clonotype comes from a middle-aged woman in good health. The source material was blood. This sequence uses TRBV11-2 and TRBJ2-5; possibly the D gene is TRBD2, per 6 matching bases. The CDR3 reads CASSLVQEGSTQYF. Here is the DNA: TGTGCCAGCAGCTTAGTTCAGGAGGGATCGACCCAGTACTTC.